Listed below are T cell receptor beta chains from one sample, sequenced in a study of Graves' ophthalmopathy and Graves' hyperthyroidism. TCRdb fed the multiplex PCR reads into MiXCR, producing one record per CDR3 protein. The table shows over a million distinct CDR3 sequences, with 36% occurring only once. The sample was peripheral blood or thyroid tissue (not recorded which). The receptors stem from an adult man with Graves' hyperthyroidism. The CDR3 runs from the conserved cysteine through the conserved F or W. D genes are given only for firm matches. Expanded clones are given a class, and other clones once, few, many or no size at all.

TRBJ2-5	NA	TRBV7-9	NA	TGTGCCAGCAGCTCCGGCCGGGGCTCTGCGACCCAGTACTTC	CASSSGRGSATQYF
TRBJ2-5	NA	TRBV2	NA	TGTGCCAGCAATCTAGGGGGTAGCCCCAATCAGCCCCAGTACTTC	CASNLGGSPNQPQYF
TRBJ1-2	many	TRBV29-1	NA	TGCAGCGTTGATGAGGGGTATGGCTACACCTTC	CSVDEGYGYTF
TRBJ1-1	NA	TRBV29-1	TRBD1	TGCAGCGTCGTCCCGGGACAGGGAGAAGCTTTCTTCTTT	CSVVPGQGEAFFF
TRBJ1-5	NA	TRBV10-3	TRBD1	TGTGCCAGCAGTTACGACAGGGTTGACGAGCCCCAGCATTTT	CASSYDRVDEPQHF
TRBJ2-2	NA	TRBV9	NA	TGTGCCAGCAGCGTAGCGGACTTGAGCACCGGGGAGCTGTTTTTT	CASSVADLSTGELFF
TRBJ1-1	many	TRBV3-1	NA	TGTGCCAGCAGCCAGCGGCTCATGAACACTGAAGCTTTCTTT	CASSQRLMNTEAFF
TRBJ1-1	NA	TRBV7-9	TRBD1	TGTGCCAGCAGGTCTGGGACAGGGGGCCTGGTCTCTGAAGCTTTCTTT	CASRSGTGGLVSEAFF
TRBJ2-5	NA	TRBV6-6	NA	TGTGCCAGCATATCTACGGCGTACCAAGAGACCCAGTACTTC	CASISTAYQETQYF
TRBJ2-5	many	TRBV5-5	NA	TGTGCCAGCAGCTTGGGGGCTAGTCAAGAGACCCAGTACTTC	CASSLGASQETQYF
TRBJ1-2	many	TRBV2	TRBD1	TGTGCCACCAGGGGGGACTATAACTATGGCTACACCTTC	CATRGDYNYGYTF
TRBJ1-5	NA	TRBV7-2	TRBD1	TGTGCCAGCAGCTTAGCCAGGGGGCACGTTCAGCCCCAGCATTTT	CASSLARGHVQPQHF
TRBJ2-7	many	TRBV10-3	NA	TGTGCCATCGCCCGCGAGTTGGTGGACCCCTACGAGCAGTACTTC	CAIARELVDPYEQYF
TRBJ1-5	many	TRBV25-1	NA	TGTGCCAGCAGTGGTACAGGGCCCAATCAGCCCCAGCATTTT	CASSGTGPNQPQHF
TRBJ2-7	NA	TRBV29-1	TRBD1	TGCAGTTTGGCGGACAGGGCGTACGAGCAGTACTTC	CSLADRAYEQYF
TRBJ2-3	NA	TRBV10-3	TRBD2	TGTGCCATCAAGGGAAGCGGGGGGGACGATACGCAGTATTTT	CAIKGSGGDDTQYF
TRBJ1-1	many	TRBV7-9	NA	TGTGCCAGCAGCGTAACGGGGCGGATGAACACTGAAGCTTTCTTT	CASSVTGRMNTEAFF
TRBJ1-5	NA	TRBV7-2	TRBD1	TGTGCCAGCAGCCCCGGGACAGGTTTTCAGCCCCAGCATTTT	CASSPGTGFQPQHF
TRBJ2-7	many	TRBV5-1	NA	TGCGCCAGCAGCCAAGGGGCAGCTTCCTACGAGCAGTACTTC	CASSQGAASYEQYF
TRBJ1-2	NA	TRBV29-1	NA	TGCAGCGTTCGAGTCGGAGCTAACTATGGCTACACCTTC	CSVRVGANYGYTF
TRBJ1-1	few	TRBV12-3/TRBV12-4	NA	TGTGCCAGCAGCGCGGGAGGGCAGATGGCTTTCTTT	CASSAGGQMAFF
TRBJ1-5	NA	TRBV6-1	NA	TGTGCCAGCAGTGAACCGGAGGTCAGCAATCAGCCCCAGCATTTT	CASSEPEVSNQPQHF
TRBJ1-2	NA	TRBV10-3	NA	TGTGCCAGCAGCACCGAACAGGGACCCGTCTATGGCTACACCTTC	CASSTEQGPVYGYTF
TRBJ2-7	many	TRBV9	NA	TGTGCCAGCAGCGTAGAACGAGGGGTTACATCCTACGAGCAGTACTTC	CASSVERGVTSYEQYF
TRBJ2-3	NA	TRBV19	TRBD2	TGTGCCAGTAGTATAGGCGGGACTAGCGCGAGCACAGATACGCAGTATTTT	CASSIGGTSASTDTQYF
TRBJ1-2	NA	TRBV11-1	TRBD1	TGTGCCAGCAGCTTAGTCAATGCAGGGGGCCTTGGCTACACCTTC	CASSLVNAGGLGYTF
TRBJ2-5	NA	TRBV12-3/TRBV12-4	TRBD1	TGTGCCAGCAGTGAAGCCGGGACAGGGCAAGAGACCCAGTACTTC	CASSEAGTGQETQYF
TRBJ2-6	NA	TRBV3-1	NA	TGTGCCAGCACCCGTGCCAGGCGCTCTGGGGCCAACGTCCTGACTTTC	CASTRARRSGANVLTF
TRBJ1-1	NA	TRBV7-2	TRBD1	TGTGCCAGCAGCATTCACAGGGGGGCGAACACTGAAGCTTTCTTT	CASSIHRGANTEAFF
TRBJ1-2	NA	TRBV25-1	NA	TGTGCCAGCAGTCCAGTAGATGGAACAACTTCAGATTATGGCTACACCTTC	CASSPVDGTTSDYGYTF
TRBJ2-2	many	TRBV7-6	TRBD2	TGTGCCAGCAGGCCCGGGGACTATTTGAACACCGGGGAGCTGTTTTTT	CASRPGDYLNTGELFF
TRBJ1-4	many	TRBV15	NA	TGTGCCACCAGCAGAGTATTGGGGAATGAAAAACTGTTTTTT	CATSRVLGNEKLFF
TRBJ1-4	many	TRBV2	TRBD1	TGTGCCAGCACCGAGGCCGGGACAGGGAATGAAAAACTGTTTTTT	CASTEAGTGNEKLFF
TRBJ1-5	NA	TRBV7-9	NA	TGTGCCAGCAGCTTGCGGTCGAGCAATCAGCCCCAGCATTTT	CASSLRSSNQPQHF
TRBJ1-6	many	TRBV29-1	NA	TGCAGCGCCAGAGAACAGGGATTTAATTCACCCCTCCACTTT	CSAREQGFNSPLHF
TRBJ1-1	NA	TRBV15	NA	TGTGCCACCAGCAGCCAGACAACGGGACCTAACACTGAAGCTTTCTTT	CATSSQTTGPNTEAFF